The following is a T cell receptor beta chain sequence with its context. Its antigen is as yet unknown. MiXCR, run by TCRdb on the 5' RACE reads, gives a single entry per CDR3 protein. Found here are roughly 720,000 distinct CDR3 sequences, 15% to 20% of them singletons; the top ten hold around 13%. Donors uniformly comprised healthy Caucasians. The data were obtained in a study of identical twins. Whole-study results and caveats: Insertions ran lower in abundant cord blood beta clonotypes, though not in memory repertoires. Findings came from cross-sectional statistics, without long-term follow-up of donors.

V was pared by 10 bases and J by 4 bases, with 7 bases of the junction left unmatched. The CDR3 sequence is 13 residues long. Germline V gene sequence: CDR1 SGHTA, CDR2 FQGNSA. The data were also submitted as part of a second study, on T cells expressing NK-cell markers. That investigation notes: Most of the eight sequenced donors tested HCMV-seropositive; one tested seronegative.

V gene TRBV7-2 combines with J gene TRBJ1-5; 7 nucleotides match TRBD1. The source material was PBMCs. The receptor was isolated from a woman aged 18-29 years in good health. DNA of the CDR3: TGTGCCACCCAGGGACAGCCAAATCAGCCCCAGCATTTT. Protein sequence: CATQGQPNQPQHF.